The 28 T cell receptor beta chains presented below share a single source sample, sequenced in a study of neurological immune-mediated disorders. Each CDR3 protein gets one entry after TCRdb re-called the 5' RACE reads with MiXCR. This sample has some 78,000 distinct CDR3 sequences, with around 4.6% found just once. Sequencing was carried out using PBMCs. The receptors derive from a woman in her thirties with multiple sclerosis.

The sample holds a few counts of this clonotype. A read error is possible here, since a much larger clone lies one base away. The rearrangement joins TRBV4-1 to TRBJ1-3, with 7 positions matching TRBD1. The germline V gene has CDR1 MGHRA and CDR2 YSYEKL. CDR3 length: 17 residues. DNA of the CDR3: TGCGCCAGCAGTCGACAGGGCGTCGTTCTCTCTGGAAAAACCATATATTTT. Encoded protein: CASSRQGVVLSGKTIYF.

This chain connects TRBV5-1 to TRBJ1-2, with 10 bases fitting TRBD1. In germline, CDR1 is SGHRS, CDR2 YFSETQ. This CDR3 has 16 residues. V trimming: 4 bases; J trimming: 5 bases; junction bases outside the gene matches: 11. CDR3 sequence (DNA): TGCGCCAGCAGCCCAACCGGGACAGGGGCTCGATATGGCTACACCTTC. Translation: CASSPTGTGARYGYTF. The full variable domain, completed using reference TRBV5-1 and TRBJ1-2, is KAGVTQTPRYLIKTRGQQVTLSCSPISGHRSVSWYQQTPGQGLQFLFEYFSETQRNKGNFPGRFSGRQFSNSRSEMNVSTLELGDSALYLCASSPTGTGARYGYTFGSGTRLTVV.

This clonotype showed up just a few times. CDR3 bases: TGTGCCTGGAGACGGGACAGATACAATGAGCAGTTCTTC. Encoded protein: CAWRRDRYNEQFF. The gene calls are TRBV30 and TRBJ2-1; 7 nucleotides align to TRBD1. This CDR3 is 13 amino acids long. V lost 3 bases to trimming and J lost 4 bases; unmatched junction nucleotides: 3. Germline lookup yields CDR1 GTSNPN and CDR2 SVGIG (reference sequence).

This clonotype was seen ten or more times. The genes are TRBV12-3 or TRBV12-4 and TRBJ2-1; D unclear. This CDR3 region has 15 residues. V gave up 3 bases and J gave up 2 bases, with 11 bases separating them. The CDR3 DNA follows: TGTGCCAGCAGTTTGGCCTTTGGAGCCTACAATGAGCAGTTCTTC. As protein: CASSLAFGAYNEQFF.

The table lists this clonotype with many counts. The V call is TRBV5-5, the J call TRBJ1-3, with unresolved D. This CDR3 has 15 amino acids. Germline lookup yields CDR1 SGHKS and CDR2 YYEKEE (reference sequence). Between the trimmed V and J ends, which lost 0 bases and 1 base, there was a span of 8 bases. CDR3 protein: CASSLARISGNTIYF. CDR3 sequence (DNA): TGTGCCAGCAGCTTGGCCCGCATTTCTGGAAACACCATATATTTT. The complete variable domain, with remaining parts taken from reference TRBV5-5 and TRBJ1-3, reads DAGVTQSPTHLIKTRGQQVTLRCSPISGHKSVSWYQQVLGQGPQFIFQYYEKEERGRGNFPDRFSARQFPNYSSELNVNALLLGDSALYLCASSLARISGNTIYFGEGSWLTVV.

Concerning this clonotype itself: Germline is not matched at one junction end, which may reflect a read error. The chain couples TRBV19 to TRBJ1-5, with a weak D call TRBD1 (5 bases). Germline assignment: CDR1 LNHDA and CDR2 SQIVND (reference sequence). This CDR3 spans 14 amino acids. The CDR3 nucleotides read TGTGCCAGTAGCGACAGCCAATTTGGTCAGCCCCAGAATTTT. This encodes CASSDSQFGQPQNF.

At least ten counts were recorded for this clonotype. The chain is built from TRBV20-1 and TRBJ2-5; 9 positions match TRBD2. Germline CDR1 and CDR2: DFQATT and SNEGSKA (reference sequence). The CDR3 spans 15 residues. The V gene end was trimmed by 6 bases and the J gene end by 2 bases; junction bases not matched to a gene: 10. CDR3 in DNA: TGCAGTGCGTCCATGGCGGGAGGGCTACAAGAGACCCAGTACTTC. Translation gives CSASMAGGLQETQYF.

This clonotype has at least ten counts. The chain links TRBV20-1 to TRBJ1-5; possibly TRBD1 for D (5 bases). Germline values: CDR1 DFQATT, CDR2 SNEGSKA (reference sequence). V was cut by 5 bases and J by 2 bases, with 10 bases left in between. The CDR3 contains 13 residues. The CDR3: CSARRDRNQPQHF. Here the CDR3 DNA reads TGCAGTGCTCGCCGGGACCGCAATCAGCCCCAGCATTTT.

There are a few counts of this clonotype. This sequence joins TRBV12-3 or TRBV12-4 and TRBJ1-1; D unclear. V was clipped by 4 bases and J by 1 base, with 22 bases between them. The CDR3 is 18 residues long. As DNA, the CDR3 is TGTGCCAGCAGTTCCGATAACCCAACGACCGGCCCGAACACTGAAGCTTTCTTT. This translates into CASSSDNPTTGPNTEAFF.

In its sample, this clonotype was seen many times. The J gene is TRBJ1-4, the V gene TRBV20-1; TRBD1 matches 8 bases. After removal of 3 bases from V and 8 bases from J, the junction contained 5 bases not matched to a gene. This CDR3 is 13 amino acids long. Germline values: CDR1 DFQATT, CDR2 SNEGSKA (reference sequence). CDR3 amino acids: CSARVGTGEKLFF. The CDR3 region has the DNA TGCAGTGCTAGGGTGGGGACAGGAGAAAAACTGTTTTTT.

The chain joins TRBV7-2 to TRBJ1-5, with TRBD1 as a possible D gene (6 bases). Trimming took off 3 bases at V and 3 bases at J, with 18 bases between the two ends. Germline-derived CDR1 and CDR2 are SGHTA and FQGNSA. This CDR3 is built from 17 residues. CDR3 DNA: TGTGCCAGCAGCTTCCCGGGAGGGGGGGCGCTCAATCAGCCCCAGCATTTT. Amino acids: CASSFPGGGALNQPQHF.

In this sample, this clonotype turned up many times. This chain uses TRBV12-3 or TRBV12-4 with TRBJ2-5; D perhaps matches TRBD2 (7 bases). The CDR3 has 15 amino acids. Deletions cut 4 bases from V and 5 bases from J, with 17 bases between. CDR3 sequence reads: CASSYMGGPGETQYF. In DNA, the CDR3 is TGTGCCAGCAGTTACATGGGGGGGCCAGGGGAGACCCAGTACTTC.

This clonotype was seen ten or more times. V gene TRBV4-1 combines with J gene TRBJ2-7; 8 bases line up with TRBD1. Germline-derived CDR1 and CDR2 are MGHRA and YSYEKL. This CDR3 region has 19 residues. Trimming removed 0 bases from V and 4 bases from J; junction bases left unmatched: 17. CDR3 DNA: TGCGCCAGCAGCCAAGATATGGGGACAGGCCTCGTCACCCTATACGAGCAGTACTTC. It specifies CASSQDMGTGLVTLYEQYF.

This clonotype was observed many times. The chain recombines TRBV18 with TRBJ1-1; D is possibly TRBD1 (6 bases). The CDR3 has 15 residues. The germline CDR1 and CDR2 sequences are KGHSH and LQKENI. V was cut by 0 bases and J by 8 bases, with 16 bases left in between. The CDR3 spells CASSPPSAQGREAFF. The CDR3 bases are TGTGCCAGCTCACCACCGTCCGCACAGGGTAGAGAAGCTTTCTTT.

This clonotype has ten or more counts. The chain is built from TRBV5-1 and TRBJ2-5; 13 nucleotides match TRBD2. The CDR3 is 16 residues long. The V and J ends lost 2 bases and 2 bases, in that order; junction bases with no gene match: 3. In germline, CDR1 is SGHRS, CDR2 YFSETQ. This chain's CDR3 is CASSFGLAGEQETQYF. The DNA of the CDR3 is TGCGCCAGCAGCTTCGGACTAGCGGGGGAACAAGAGACCCAGTACTTC.

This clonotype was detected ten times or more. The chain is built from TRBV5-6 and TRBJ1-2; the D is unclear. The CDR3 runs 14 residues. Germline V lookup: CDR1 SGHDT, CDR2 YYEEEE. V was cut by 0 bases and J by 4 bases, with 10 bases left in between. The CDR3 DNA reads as TGTGCCAGCAGCTTGGACGTGGTAGCCTATGGCTACACCTTC. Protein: CASSLDVVAYGYTF.

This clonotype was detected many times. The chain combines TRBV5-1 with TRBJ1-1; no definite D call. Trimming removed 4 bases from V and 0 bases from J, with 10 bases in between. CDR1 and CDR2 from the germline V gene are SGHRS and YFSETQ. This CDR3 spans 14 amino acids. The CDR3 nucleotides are TGCGCCAGCAGCCCCCCGGACTTGAACACTGAAGCTTTCTTT. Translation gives CASSPPDLNTEAFF.

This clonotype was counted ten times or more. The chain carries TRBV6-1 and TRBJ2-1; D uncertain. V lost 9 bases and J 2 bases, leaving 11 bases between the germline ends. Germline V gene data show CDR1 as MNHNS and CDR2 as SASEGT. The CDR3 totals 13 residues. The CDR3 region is CASQYDAYNEQFF. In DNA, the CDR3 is TGTGCCAGTCAGTATGATGCCTACAATGAGCAGTTCTTC.

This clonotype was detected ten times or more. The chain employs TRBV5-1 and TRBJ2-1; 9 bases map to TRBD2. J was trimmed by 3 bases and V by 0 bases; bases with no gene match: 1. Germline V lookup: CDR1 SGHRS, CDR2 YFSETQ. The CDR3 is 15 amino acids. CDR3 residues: CASSLGTSDYNEQFF. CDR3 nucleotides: TGCGCCAGCAGCTTGGGGACTAGCGACTACAATGAGCAGTTCTTC. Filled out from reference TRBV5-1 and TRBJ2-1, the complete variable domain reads KAGVTQTPRYLIKTRGQQVTLSCSPISGHRSVSWYQQTPGQGLQFLFEYFSETQRNKGNFPGRFSGRQFSNSRSEMNVSTLELGDSALYLCASSLGTSDYNEQFFGPGTRLTVL.

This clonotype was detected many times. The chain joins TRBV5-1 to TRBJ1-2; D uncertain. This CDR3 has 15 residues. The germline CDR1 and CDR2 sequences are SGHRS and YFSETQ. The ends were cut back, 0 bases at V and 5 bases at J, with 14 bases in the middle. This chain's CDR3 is CASSLVRNPLYGYTF. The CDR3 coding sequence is TGCGCCAGCAGCTTGGTGCGTAATCCACTGTATGGCTACACCTTC.

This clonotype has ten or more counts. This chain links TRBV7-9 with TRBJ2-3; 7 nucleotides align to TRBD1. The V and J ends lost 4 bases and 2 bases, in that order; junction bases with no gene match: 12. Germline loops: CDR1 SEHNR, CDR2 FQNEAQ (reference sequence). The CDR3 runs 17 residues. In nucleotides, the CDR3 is TGTGCCAGCAGCTCCTCTGACAGGGAACTATCCACAGATACGCAGTATTTT. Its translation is CASSSSDRELSTDTQYF.

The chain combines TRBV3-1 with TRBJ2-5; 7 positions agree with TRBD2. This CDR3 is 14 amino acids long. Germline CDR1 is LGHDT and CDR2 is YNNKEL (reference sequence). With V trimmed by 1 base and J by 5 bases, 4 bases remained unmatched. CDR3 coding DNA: TGTGCCAGCAGCCAAGCGGGAGGAACGGAGACCCAGTACTTC. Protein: CASSQAGGTETQYF.

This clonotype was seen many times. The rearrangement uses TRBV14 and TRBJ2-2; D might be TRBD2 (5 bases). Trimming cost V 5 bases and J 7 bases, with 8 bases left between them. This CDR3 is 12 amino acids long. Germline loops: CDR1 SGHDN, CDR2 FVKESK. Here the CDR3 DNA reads TGTGCCAGCAGCTGGGCGGGCGGGGAGCTGTTTTTT. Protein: CASSWAGGELFF. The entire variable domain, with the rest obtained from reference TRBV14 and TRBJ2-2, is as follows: EAGVTQFPSHSVIEKGQTVTLRCDPISGHDNLYWYRRVMGKEIKFLLHFVKESKQDESGMPNNRFLAERTGGTYSTLKVQPAELEDSGVYFCASSWAGGELFFGEGSRLTVL.

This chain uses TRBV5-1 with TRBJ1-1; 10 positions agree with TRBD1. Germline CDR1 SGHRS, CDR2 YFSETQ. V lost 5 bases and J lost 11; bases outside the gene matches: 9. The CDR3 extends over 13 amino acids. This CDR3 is CASSSGTGDRAFF. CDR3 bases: TGCGCCAGCAGTTCCGGGACAGGGGATAGGGCTTTCTTT.

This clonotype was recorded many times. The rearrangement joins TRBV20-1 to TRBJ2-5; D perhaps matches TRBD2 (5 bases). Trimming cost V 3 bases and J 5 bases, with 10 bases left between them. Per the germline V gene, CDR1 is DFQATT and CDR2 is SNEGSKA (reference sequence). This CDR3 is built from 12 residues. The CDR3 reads CSASGLGETQYF. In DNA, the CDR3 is TGCAGTGCTAGTGGACTCGGGGAGACCCAGTACTTC.

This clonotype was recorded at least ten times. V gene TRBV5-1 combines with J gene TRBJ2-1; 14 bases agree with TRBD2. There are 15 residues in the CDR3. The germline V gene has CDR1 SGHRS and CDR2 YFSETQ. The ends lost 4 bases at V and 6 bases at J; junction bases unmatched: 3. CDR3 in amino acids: CASSPGTSGSNEQFF. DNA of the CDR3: TGCGCCAGCAGCCCCGGGACTAGCGGGAGCAATGAGCAGTTCTTC.

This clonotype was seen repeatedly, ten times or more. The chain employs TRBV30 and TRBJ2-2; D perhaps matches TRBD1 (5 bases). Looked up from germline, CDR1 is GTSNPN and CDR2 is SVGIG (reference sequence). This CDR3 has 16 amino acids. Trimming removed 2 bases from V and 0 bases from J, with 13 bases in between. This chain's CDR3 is CAWSPQAPSNTGELFF. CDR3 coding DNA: TGTGCCTGGAGTCCACAGGCCCCTTCGAACACCGGGGAGCTGTTTTTT.

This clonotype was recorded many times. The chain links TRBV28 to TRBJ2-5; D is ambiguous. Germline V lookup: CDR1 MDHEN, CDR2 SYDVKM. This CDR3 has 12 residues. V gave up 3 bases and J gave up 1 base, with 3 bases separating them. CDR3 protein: CASSLTQETQYF. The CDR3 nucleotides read TGTGCCAGCAGTTTGACCCAAGAGACCCAGTACTTC. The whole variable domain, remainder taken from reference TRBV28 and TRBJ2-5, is DVKVTQSSRYLVKRTGEKVFLECVQDMDHENMFWYRQDPGLGLRLIYFSYDVKMKEKGDIPEGYSVSREKKERFSLILESASTNQTSMYLCASSLTQETQYFGPGTRLLVL.